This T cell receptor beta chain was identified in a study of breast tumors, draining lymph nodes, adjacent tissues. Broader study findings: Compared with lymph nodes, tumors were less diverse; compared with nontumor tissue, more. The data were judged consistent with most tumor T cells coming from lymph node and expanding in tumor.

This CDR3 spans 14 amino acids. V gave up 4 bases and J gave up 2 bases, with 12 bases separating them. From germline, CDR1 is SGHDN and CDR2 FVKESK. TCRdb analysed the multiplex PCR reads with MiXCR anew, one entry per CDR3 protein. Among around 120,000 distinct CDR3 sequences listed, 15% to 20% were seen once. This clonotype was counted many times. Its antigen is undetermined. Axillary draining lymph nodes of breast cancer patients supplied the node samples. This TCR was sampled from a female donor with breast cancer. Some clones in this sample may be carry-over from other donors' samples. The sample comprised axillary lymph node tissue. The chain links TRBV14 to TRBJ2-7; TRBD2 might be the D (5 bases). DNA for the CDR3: TGTGCCAGCAGCCGCGTTTCGGGGACCTACGAGCAGTACTTC. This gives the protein CASSRVSGTYEQYF.